Listed below are T cell receptor beta chains from one sample, sequenced in a study of cytomegalovirus exposure and HLA in healthy donors. The assay was immunoSEQ multiplex PCR, and TCRdb's table has in-frame clones only and misses some. The profile covers approximately 150,000 clones, with around four fifths appearing a single time and 4% to 6% taken by the ten largest. Sequences were obtained from PBMCs. These receptors originate from a girl aged 10 to 17 in good health and CMV-seropositive. The CDR3 runs from the conserved cysteine through the conserved F or W. Fields, in order: J gene, D gene, V gene, clone size, CDR3 protein, CDR3 DNA. The D gene is left open where the match is weak. Expanded clones get a size class; other rows say once, few or many, or leave the size out.

>TRBJ1-2|.|TRBV5-6|.
CASSFRADYYGYTF
TGTGCCAGCAGCTTCAGGGCAGACTACTATGGCTACACCTTC
>TRBJ2-5|.|TRBV7-7|.
CASSLSPGEETQYF
TGTGCTAGCAGCTTATCCCCCGGTGAGGAGACCCAGTACTTC
>TRBJ1-4|.|TRBV5-5|.
CASSLGRSSGATNEKLFF
TGTGCCAGCAGCTTGGGAAGGAGTTCGGGAGCTACTAATGAAAAACTGTTTTTT
>TRBJ2-5|TRBD1|TRBV15|.
CATSSSDRGGIQETQYF
TGTGCCACCAGCAGCTCAGACAGGGGCGGAATACAAGAGACCCAGTACTTC
>TRBJ1-1|.|TRBV23-1|.
CASRNRERTEAFF
TGCGCCAGCAGGAACAGGGAAAGGACTGAAGCTTTCTTT
>TRBJ1-4|TRBD1|TRBV19|.
CASSAGTGGFEKLFF
TGTGCCAGTAGTGCGGGGACAGGGGGTTTCGAAAAACTGTTTTTT
>TRBJ2-7|.|TRBV2|few
CASMRRVGGEQYF
TGTGCCAGCATGAGGAGGGTCGGCGGCGAGCAGTACTTC
>TRBJ1-5|.|TRBV4-1|.
CASSQVWTDSNQPQHF
TGCGCCAGCAGCCAAGTCTGGACTGATAGCAATCAGCCCCAGCATTTT
>TRBJ1-5|.|TRBV7-8|.
CASSLAGYQPQHF
TGTGCCAGCAGCTTGGCCGGGTATCAGCCCCAGCATTTT
>TRBJ2-3|TRBD1|TRBV15|.
CATSEWTGGADTQYF
TGTGCCACCAGCGAATGGACAGGGGGGGCAGATACGCAGTATTTT
>TRBJ2-3|TRBD2|TRBV13|.
CASSWTSGGADTQYF
TGTGCCAGCAGCTGGACTAGCGGGGGGGCAGATACGCAGTATTTT
>TRBJ2-5|.|TRBV6-5|.
CASSRQKETQYF
TGTGCCAGCAGCAGACAGAAAGAGACCCAGTACTTC
>TRBJ1-1|.|TRBV7-2|.
CASRSQGYTEAFF
TGTGCCAGCAGATCACAGGGATACACTGAAGCTTTCTTT